Below are 14 T cell receptor beta chains sequenced from a single sample in a study of shared clonotypes between healthy human individuals. The method was immunoSEQ multiplex PCR; TCRdb's version includes in-frame clones alone and lacks a portion of them. This table has approximately 1,500,000 clones, roughly 96% appearing once. Sequencing was done on a sample of naive CD4+ T cells sorted from blood. Subset reported: CD45RA+ positively selected. Receptor source: a young man in good health.

The chain employs TRBV28 and TRBJ2-7; TRBD1 or TRBD2 may be the D gene (5 bases each). Germline CDR1 reads MDHEN; CDR2 reads SYDVKM. V gave up 7 bases and J gave up 3 bases, with 13 bases separating them. The CDR3 extends over 13 amino acids. The CDR3 loop reads CASNWDGDYEQYF. The CDR3 bases are TGTGCCAGCAACTGGGACGGAGACTACGAGCAGTACTTC. The variable domain in full, completed from reference TRBV28 and TRBJ2-7, reads DVKVTQSSRYLVKRTGEKVFLECVQDMDHENMFWYRQDPGLGLRLIYFSYDVKMKEKGDIPEGYSVSREKKERFSLILESASTNQTSMYLCASNWDGDYEQYFGPGTRLTVT.

The chain recombines TRBV30 with TRBJ2-1; D may be TRBD2 (5 bases). V was clipped by 1 base and J by 5 bases, with 15 bases between them. There are 15 residues in the CDR3. Germline V gene data show CDR1 as GTSNPN and CDR2 as SVGIG (reference sequence). The CDR3 region has the DNA TGTGCCTGGAGTGCCACTAGAAGGCAAAACAATGAGCAGTTCTTC. Amino acid sequence: CAWSATRRQNNEQFF.

This chain joins TRBV5-1 and TRBJ2-1; 13 nucleotides match TRBD2. This CDR3 is 18 amino acids long. V was clipped by 4 bases and J by 3 bases; unmatched bases: 10. The germline gives CDR1 SGHRS, CDR2 YFSETQ. CDR3 nucleotide sequence: TGCGCCAGCAGCAGCGGACTAGCGGGAGTAGTAGTCTACAATGAGCAGTTCTTC. Amino acid sequence: CASSSGLAGVVVYNEQFF.

V usage is TRBV5-6 and J usage is TRBJ2-7, with 9 bases aligning to TRBD2. V dropped 3 bases and J dropped 4; count of bases not matched to a gene: 8. The CDR3 consists of 15 residues. Germline V lookup: CDR1 SGHDT, CDR2 YYEEEE. The CDR3 loop reads CASSSPPSGIYEQYF. CDR3 in DNA: TGTGCCAGCAGCTCGCCTCCTAGCGGGATTTACGAGCAGTACTTC.

This clone was seen once. The same CDR3 also results from other DNA sequences found in this sample. The J gene is TRBJ2-3, the V gene TRBV5-1, with TRBD2 as a possible D gene (6 bases). Germline lookup yields CDR1 SGHRS and CDR2 YFSETQ. The CDR3 runs to 12 residues. V dropped 1 base and J dropped 6 bases, with 6 bases sitting between them. CDR3 coding DNA: TGCGCCAGCAGCTTGCGGGGGGATACGCAGTATTTT. It yields the protein CASSLRGDTQYF.

Here the CDR3 reads CASAQGVDYGYTF. The CDR3 DNA reads as TGTGCCAGCGCACAGGGGGTTGACTATGGCTACACCTTC. The chain links TRBV30 to TRBJ1-2, with 8 bases aligning to TRBD1. Per the germline V gene, CDR1 is GTSNPN and CDR2 is SVGIG (reference sequence). CDR3 length equals 13 residues. Unmatched junction bases numbered 8, after V lost 8 bases and J lost 3 bases.

The table lists this clone with a count of one. The CDR3 region has the DNA TGTGCCAGTAGTATTAGAGACTGGAATCAGCCCCAGCATTTT. Translating it yields CASSIRDWNQPQHF. V is TRBV19 and J is TRBJ1-5; no clear D gene. The CDR3 covers 14 residues. The germline V gene has CDR1 LNHDA and CDR2 SQIVND (reference sequence). With 3 bases removed from V and 4 bases from J, the gap between germline ends came to 10 bases. The full variable domain, in which reference TRBV19 and TRBJ1-5 provide the parts outside the CDR3, is DGGITQSPKYLFRKEGQNVTLSCEQNLNHDAMYWYRQDPGQGLRLIYYSQIVNDFQKGDIAEGYSVSREKKESFPLTVTSAQKNPTAFYLCASSIRDWNQPQHFGDGTRLSIL.

The chain joins TRBV6-1 to TRBJ2-7; D is unclear. The germline gives CDR1 MNHNS, CDR2 SASEGT. This CDR3 has 13 amino acids. The V end lost 0 bases, the J end lost 2 bases, and 5 bases lay between the germline ends. CDR3 residues: CASSEANPYEQYF. The CDR3 nucleotides are TGTGCCAGCAGTGAAGCCAATCCCTACGAGCAGTACTTC.

The chain links TRBV6-1 to TRBJ1-2; no clear D. CDR3 length equals 12 residues. In germline, CDR1 is MNHNS, CDR2 SASEGT. Between the trimmed V and J ends, which lost 3 bases and 4 bases, there was a span of 6 bases. The chain's CDR3 is CASSDSAYGYTF. The DNA for the CDR3 is TGTGCCAGCAGTGACAGTGCCTATGGCTACACCTTC.

V gene TRBV28 combines with J gene TRBJ2-7; the D call may be TRBD1 or TRBD2 (5 bases each). The CDR3 has 14 amino acids. Germline V CDR1 and CDR2: MDHEN, SYDVKM. V was pared by 5 bases and J by 3 bases, with 14 bases between. CDR3 coding DNA: TGTGCCAGCAGTACATCAGGGACCGTCTACGAGCAGTACTTC. This gives the protein CASSTSGTVYEQYF.

The chain combines TRBV6-6 with TRBJ1-3, with D perhaps TRBD1 (5 bases). Germline V gene data show CDR1 as MNHNY and CDR2 as SVGAGI (reference sequence). The CDR3 extends over 15 amino acids. The V gene lost 5 bases and the J gene lost 7 bases, with 18 bases spanning the gap. The CDR3 bases are TGTGCCAGCAGTGCAGACAGCTACCCGGGGAACACCATATATTTT. Translating gives CASSADSYPGNTIYF.

The chain joins TRBV6-5 to TRBJ2-7; D is uncertain. This CDR3 comprises 15 residues. V lost 2 bases and J 8 bases, leaving 19 bases between the germline ends. Germline assignment: CDR1 MNHEY and CDR2 SVGAGI. This CDR3 reads CASSYEGGTLRKQYF. CDR3 sequence (DNA): TGTGCCAGCAGTTACGAAGGCGGAACTCTACGAAAGCAGTACTTC.

The chain recombines TRBV28 with TRBJ2-1; D unclear. The CDR3 extends over 12 amino acids. V was cut by 1 base and J by 10 bases, with 8 bases left in between. From germline, CDR1 is MDHEN and CDR2 SYDVKM. Written as DNA, the CDR3 is TGTGCCAGCAGTTTATACAGCAGAGAGCAGTTCTTC. As protein: CASSLYSREQFF.

The rearrangement links TRBV7-9 to TRBJ1-1, with no clear D. Germline assignment: CDR1 SEHNR and CDR2 FQNEAQ (reference sequence). The CDR3 is made up of 14 amino acids. Trimming removed 7 bases at V and 3 bases at J, with 15 bases between. CDR3 residues: CASTPVGRHTEAFF. The CDR3 DNA reads as TGTGCCAGCACCCCCGTGGGGAGGCACACTGAAGCTTTCTTT.